The next 26 T cell receptor beta chains were all read from a single sample in a study of blood T cell repertoires in COVID-19. Sequencing was performed with immunoSEQ multiplex PCR; in TCRdb, only in-frame clones are kept and a portion is missing. The table records 100,000 or so clones, approximately 92% of them present only once. Sample: peripheral blood. The receptor set was obtained from a woman in her 50s with COVID-19, enrolled during active disease.

The chain has TRBV19 and TRBJ1-1; 7 bases align to TRBD1. CDR1 is LNHDA and CDR2 is SQIVND in the germline V gene (reference sequence). The CDR3 spans 17 residues. J gave up 1 base and V 6 bases, and 14 bases lay outside the gene matches. The CDR3 bases are TGTGCCAGTAGCAATGACCGGGACAGAAGTAGGAACACTGAAGCTTTCTTT. Protein sequence: CASSNDRDRSRNTEAFF.

The chain joins TRBV10-2 to TRBJ1-1; D gene uncertain. Germline lookup yields CDR1 WSHSY and CDR2 SAAADI. The germline V and J ends were trimmed by 2 bases and 2 bases, with 6 bases remaining between them. The CDR3 has 13 amino acids. The DNA for the CDR3 is TGCGCCAGCAGTGAGGCGGAAAACACTGAAGCTTTCTTT. This encodes CASSEAENTEAFF.

The V and J genes are TRBV28 and TRBJ1-3; perhaps TRBD1 as D (5 bases). The CDR3 runs 14 residues. V was trimmed by 10 bases and J by 0 bases, leaving 13 bases between them. Germline loops: CDR1 MDHEN, CDR2 SYDVKM. CDR3 sequence reads: CAIRGTASGNTIYF. The DNA for the CDR3 is TGTGCCATCCGCGGGACGGCCTCTGGAAACACCATATATTTT.

The chain has TRBV19 and TRBJ1-5; TRBD1 matches at 7 bases. The V and J ends lost 6 bases and 5 bases, in that order; junction bases with no gene match: 7. Germline V CDR1 and CDR2: LNHDA, SQIVND (reference sequence). This CDR3 spans 14 amino acids. The chain's CDR3 is CASSPTRGDQPQHF. The DNA of the CDR3 is TGTGCCAGTAGCCCGACCAGGGGGGATCAGCCCCAGCATTTT.

J is TRBJ2-6 and V is TRBV5-4, with unresolved D. Germline lookup yields CDR1 SGHNT and CDR2 YYREEE (reference sequence). The CDR3 runs to 15 residues. The germline V and J ends were trimmed by 5 bases and 0 bases, with 9 bases remaining between them. CDR3 nucleotide sequence: TGTGCCAGCAGGTTGTCTGTCTCTGGGGCCAACGTCCTGACTTTC. The encoded protein is CASRLSVSGANVLTF.

The chain uses TRBV7-3 and TRBJ2-3, with TRBD2 matching 10 bases. Looked up from germline, CDR1 is SGHTA and CDR2 is FQGTGA. The CDR3 sequence is 16 residues long. After removal of 5 bases from V and 6 bases from J, the junction contained 11 bases not matched to a gene. The CDR3 reads CASSAKSGGAWDTQYF. CDR3 DNA: TGTGCCAGCAGCGCCAAAAGCGGGGGGGCATGGGATACGCAGTATTTT.

This sequence joins TRBV7-8 and TRBJ1-1, with D tentatively TRBD1 (5 bases). Germline CDR1 is SGHVS and CDR2 is FQNEAQ. The CDR3 extends over 12 amino acids. V shed 5 bases and J shed 10 bases, with 14 bases lying between them. The CDR3 protein is CASSLSRGAAFF. DNA for the CDR3: TGTGCCAGCAGCCTTAGCCGTGGGGCAGCTTTCTTT. Using reference TRBV7-8 and TRBJ1-1 for the parts outside the CDR3, the full variable domain is GAGVSQSPRYKVAKRGQDVALRCDPISGHVSLFWYQQALGQGPEFLTYFQNEAQLDKSGLPSDRFFAERPEGSVSTLKIQRTQQEDSAVYLCASSLSRGAAFFGQGTRLTVV.

This clone has only a few counts. This chain uses TRBV5-1 with TRBJ1-3; TRBD1 is a possible D gene (6 bases). V was shortened by 4 bases and J by 2 bases, with 16 bases between the two germline ends. Looked up from germline, CDR1 is SGHRS and CDR2 is YFSETQ. This CDR3 has 16 residues. The CDR3, as DNA: TGCGCCAGCAGCCCAGGGGCGGGGGAACCTGGAAACACCATATATTTT. Its translation is CASSPGAGEPGNTIYF.

This rearrangement joins TRBV11-3 to TRBJ2-2, with TRBD1 as a possible D gene (6 bases). The CDR3 runs 20 residues. V shed 3 bases and J shed 0 bases, with 23 bases lying between them. Per germline, CDR1 SGHNT and CDR2 YENEEA. The CDR3 here is CASSFGLSFGGHPNTGELFF. In nucleotides, the CDR3 is TGTGCCAGCAGCTTCGGTCTGAGTTTTGGGGGACACCCGAACACCGGGGAGCTGTTTTTT.

CDR3 sequence: CASSSWVQGYSYEQYF. In nucleotides, the CDR3 is TGTGCCAGCAGCTCGTGGGTACAGGGGTACTCCTACGAGCAGTACTTC. This rearrangement joins TRBV7-9 to TRBJ2-7; 7 bases align to TRBD1. V lost 4 bases to trimming and J lost 0 bases; unmatched junction nucleotides: 9. Per the germline V gene, CDR1 is SEHNR and CDR2 is FQNEAQ (reference sequence). This CDR3 has 16 amino acids. The full variable domain, its missing parts supplied by reference TRBV7-9 and TRBJ2-7, is DTGVSQNPRHKITKRGQNVTFRCDPISEHNRLYWYRQTLGQGPEFLTYFQNEAQLEKSRLLSDRFSAERPKGSFSTLEIQRTEQGDSAMYLCASSSWVQGYSYEQYFGPGTRLTVT.

The chain recombines TRBV10-3 with TRBJ2-2; a possible D gene is TRBD1 (7 bases). Germline values: CDR1 ENHRY, CDR2 SYGVKD. The ends were cut back, 5 bases at V and 0 bases at J, with 16 bases in the middle. CDR3 length: 17 amino acids. The CDR3 sequence: CAISKSRGASNTGELFF. DNA of the CDR3: TGTGCCATCAGTAAATCCAGGGGGGCCTCGAACACCGGGGAGCTGTTTTTT.

In its sample, this clone was seen once. V is TRBV5-1 and J is TRBJ1-1; 8 positions match TRBD1. CDR1 is SGHRS, CDR2 YFSETQ, per germline. Trimming at V came to 4 bases and at J to 1 base, leaving 6 bases not matched to a gene. The CDR3 sequence is 15 residues long. The DNA for the CDR3 is TGCGCCAGCAGCCCAGGGGGCTTGCAGAACACTGAAGCTTTCTTT. Translated: CASSPGGLQNTEAFF.

V and J are TRBV15 and TRBJ1-1; 9 bases line up with TRBD1. This CDR3 contains 19 residues. Trimming at V came to 0 bases and at J to 4 bases, leaving 15 bases not matched to a gene. Germline V gene sequence: CDR1 LNHNV, CDR2 YYDKDF (reference sequence). This CDR3 is CATSRDAPGQGAGSTEAFF. The DNA of the CDR3 is TGTGCCACCAGCAGAGATGCCCCGGGACAGGGAGCAGGTTCCACTGAAGCTTTCTTT.

The V gene is TRBV19, the J gene TRBJ1-1, with 9 bases identical to TRBD1. CDR1 and CDR2 (germline): LNHDA, SQIVND (reference sequence). The CDR3 length is 11 residues. The V and J ends lost 11 bases and 6 bases, in that order; junction bases with no gene match: 4. The CDR3: CAGGQGAEAFF. Here the CDR3 DNA reads TGTGCCGGGGGACAGGGAGCTGAAGCTTTCTTT.

The genes are TRBV28 and TRBJ1-6; a weak D match, TRBD1 (5 bases). With 5 bases removed from V and 14 bases from J, the gap between germline ends came to 10 bases. CDR1 is MDHEN and CDR2 is SYDVKM in the germline V gene. The CDR3 sequence is 11 residues long. CDR3 sequence reads: CASSKRDSLHF. The CDR3 nucleotides read TGTGCCAGCAGTAAACGGGACTCCCTCCACTTT. The full variable domain, in which reference TRBV28 and TRBJ1-6 provide the parts outside the CDR3, is DVKVTQSSRYLVKRTGEKVFLECVQDMDHENMFWYRQDPGLGLRLIYFSYDVKMKEKGDIPEGYSVSREKKERFSLILESASTNQTSMYLCASSKRDSLHFGNGTRLTVT.

In its sample, this clone was seen once. This chain uses TRBV19 with TRBJ2-2; 7 nucleotides agree with TRBD1. In germline, CDR1 is LNHDA, CDR2 SQIVND (reference sequence). J lost 4 bases, V lost 3 bases, and 5 bases had no gene match. This CDR3 is built from 15 residues. The CDR3 DNA follows: TGTGCCAGTAGTATCGGGGACAGCTTCACCGGGGAGCTGTTTTTT. Translating it yields CASSIGDSFTGELFF.

In this sample, this clone turned up once. The chain couples TRBV6-1 to TRBJ1-2; weak D call: TRBD1 (5 bases). Germline V gene sequence: CDR1 MNHNS, CDR2 SASEGT. The CDR3 has 13 amino acids. Deletions cut 3 bases from V and 4 bases from J, with 9 bases between. The CDR3 here is CASSDGQGYGYTF. CDR3 in DNA: TGTGCCAGCAGTGATGGGCAGGGCTATGGCTACACCTTC.

The gene calls are TRBV19 and TRBJ1-2; D gene uncertain. The CDR3 extends over 17 amino acids. Germline V lookup: CDR1 LNHDA, CDR2 SQIVND (reference sequence). V lost 3 bases and J lost 2, with 19 bases in between. The CDR3 bases are TGTGCCAGTAGTATTTATCGAGGGTCGGCTATGAACTATGGCTACACCTTC. Translating it yields CASSIYRGSAMNYGYTF. Combining the CDR3 with reference TRBV19 and TRBJ1-2 gives the whole variable domain DGGITQSPKYLFRKEGQNVTLSCEQNLNHDAMYWYRQDPGQGLRLIYYSQIVNDFQKGDIAEGYSVSREKKESFPLTVTSAQKNPTAFYLCASSIYRGSAMNYGYTFGSGTRLTVV.

The chain uses TRBV27 and TRBJ2-4; 8 bases match TRBD1. Germline V gene data show CDR1 as MNHEY and CDR2 as SMNVEV (reference sequence). The CDR3 totals 16 residues. After removal of 4 bases from V and 0 bases from J, the junction contained 5 bases not matched to a gene. The CDR3 DNA is TGTGCCAGCAGTTACGACAGGGGACGAGCCAAAAACATTCAGTACTTC. Its translation is CASSYDRGRAKNIQYF.

V and J are TRBV5-4 and TRBJ2-3; D is unclear. The CDR3 has 15 amino acids. Per germline, CDR1 SGHNT and CDR2 YYREEE (reference sequence). The germline V and J ends were trimmed by 3 bases and 0 bases, with 11 bases remaining between them. The CDR3 spells CASSSEWASTDTQYF. CDR3 bases: TGTGCCAGCAGCTCGGAATGGGCTAGCACAGATACGCAGTATTTT. Drawing the rest from reference TRBV5-4 and TRBJ2-3, the complete variable domain is ETGVTQSPTHLIKTRGQQVTLRCSSQSGHNTVSWYQQALGQGPQFIFQYYREEENGRGNFPPRFSGLQFPNYSSELNVNALELDDSALYLCASSSEWASTDTQYFGPGTRLTVL.

The chain couples TRBV24-1 to TRBJ1-5; D gene ambiguous. V lost 9 bases to trimming and J lost 4 bases, with 15 bases between them. CDR1 is KGHDR, CDR2 SFDVKD, per germline. The CDR3 is 14 residues long. In DNA, the CDR3 is TGTGCCACCTCAGCCTCGACGGGAAATCAGCCCCAGCATTTT. Encoded protein: CATSASTGNQPQHF.

This clone was recorded once. The chain employs TRBV7-2 and TRBJ1-5; D is unresolved. Germline V gives CDR1 SGHTA, CDR2 FQGNSA. CDR3 length equals 16 residues. V dropped 0 bases and J dropped 3 bases, with 12 bases sitting between them. CDR3 region: CASSLARPPNNQPQHF. The DNA for the CDR3 is TGTGCCAGCAGCTTAGCGAGGCCACCTAACAATCAGCCCCAGCATTTT.

The chain is built from TRBV5-1 and TRBJ2-5, with 7 nucleotides matching TRBD1. The germline CDR1 and CDR2 sequences are SGHRS and YFSETQ. Trimming cost V 0 bases and J 3 bases; bases outside gene matches: 11. CDR3 length equals 17 residues. The CDR3 sequence is CASSLGTTTGLKETQYF. CDR3 DNA: TGCGCCAGCAGCTTGGGAACAACGACAGGGTTAAAAGAGACCCAGTACTTC.

V usage is TRBV27 and J usage is TRBJ1-6; 7 bases fit TRBD1. CDR3 length: 17 amino acids. Germline CDR1 is MNHEY and CDR2 is SMNVEV (reference sequence). V trimming: 4 bases; J trimming: 13 bases; junction bases outside the gene matches: 19. The CDR3 region has the DNA TGTGCCAGCAGTTCCCTAGTCCGGGACAGTCGCTCTAGGCCCCTCCACTTT. Translated: CASSSLVRDSRSRPLHF.

The chain has TRBV3-1 (or the pseudogene TRBV3-2) and TRBJ1-5; D may be TRBD1 (6 bases). V lost 4 bases and J lost 7, with 17 bases in between. The CDR3 consists of 15 residues. Germline CDR1 and CDR2: LGHDT and YNNKEL (reference sequence). The CDR3 spells CASSPSRGVWQPQHF. The CDR3 DNA is TGTGCCAGCAGCCCGAGCAGGGGCGTATGGCAGCCCCAGCATTTT.

The chain has TRBV18 and TRBJ1-2; D is possibly TRBD1 (6 bases). The CDR3 sequence is 15 residues long. Germline V CDR1 and CDR2: KGHSH, LQKENI. With 2 bases removed from V and 6 bases from J, the gap between germline ends came to 16 bases. CDR3 in amino acids: CASSPRLAGEDGYTF. The CDR3 DNA follows: TGTGCCAGCTCACCAAGGTTAGCAGGGGAAGATGGCTACACCTTC. Looking up the rest from reference TRBV18 and TRBJ1-2 gives the full variable domain: NAGVMQNPRHLVRRRGQEARLRCSPMKGHSHVYWYRQLPEEGLKFMVYLQKENIIDESGMPKERFSAEFPKEGPSILRIQQVVRGDSAAYFCASSPRLAGEDGYTFGSGTRLTVV.